These T cell receptor beta chains were read from a single sample in a study of CD8 T cells in Susac syndrome. TCRdb reanalysed the immunoSEQ multiplex PCR reads using MiXCR and keeps one entry per CDR3 protein. The sample lists approximately 190,000 distinct CDR3 sequences, approximately 94% occurring once. The material sequenced was CD4+ T cells from PBMCs. The receptor set was obtained from a human donor with Susac syndrome. Each CDR3 is given with its conserved first and last residue. The D gene is left open where the match is weak. Part of the rows lack a size; the others show once, few, many or a class for expanded clones.

j_call: TRBJ2-3; clone_size: once; v_call: TRBV20-1; d_call: TRBD2; cdr3_nt: TGCAGTGCTGGGACTAGCGCAGATACGCAGTATTTT; cdr3_aa: CSAGTSADTQYF
j_call: TRBJ2-7; clone_size: -; v_call: TRBV18; d_call: TRBD1; cdr3_nt: TGTGCCAGCTCACCCGGGACAGGGGGAGACCACGAGCAGTACTTC; cdr3_aa: CASSPGTGGDHEQYF
j_call: TRBJ2-2; clone_size: -; v_call: TRBV4-3; d_call: TRBD1; cdr3_nt: TGCGCCAGCAGCCTGCGCCCAGGGGGCTGGACCGGGGAGCTGTTTTTT; cdr3_aa: CASSLRPGGWTGELFF
j_call: TRBJ2-3; clone_size: -; v_call: TRBV30; d_call: TRBD2; cdr3_nt: TGTGCCTGGAGTGAACCGGGACTAGCGGGGCAGTATTTT; cdr3_aa: CAWSEPGLAGQYF
j_call: TRBJ1-2; clone_size: -; v_call: TRBV3-1; d_call: TRBD1; cdr3_nt: TGTGCCAGCAGCCAAGGTGGACAGGCCTCTAACTATGGCTACACCTTC; cdr3_aa: CASSQGGQASNYGYTF
j_call: TRBJ1-5; clone_size: once; v_call: TRBV4-1; d_call: -; cdr3_nt: TGCGCCAGCAGCCAAATCCGGGACCAGCCCCAGCATTTT; cdr3_aa: CASSQIRDQPQHF
j_call: TRBJ1-1; clone_size: -; v_call: TRBV4-3; d_call: -; cdr3_nt: TGCGCCAGCAGCCAAACCACACGGAACACTGAAGCTTTCTTT; cdr3_aa: CASSQTTRNTEAFF
j_call: TRBJ2-3; clone_size: -; v_call: TRBV30; d_call: TRBD2; cdr3_nt: TGTGCCTCGTCGGGACGCGCGGGGGGTACGCAGTATTTT; cdr3_aa: CASSGRAGGTQYF
j_call: TRBJ2-2; clone_size: -; v_call: TRBV7-3; d_call: TRBD2; cdr3_nt: TGTGCCAGTAAACTAGCGGGGGAAAACACCGGGGAGCTGTTTTTT; cdr3_aa: CASKLAGENTGELFF
j_call: TRBJ1-4; clone_size: -; v_call: TRBV4-1; d_call: TRBD1; cdr3_nt: TGCGCCAGCAGCCGACAGGGGGCTGAAAAACTGTTTTTT; cdr3_aa: CASSRQGAEKLFF
j_call: TRBJ1-2; clone_size: -; v_call: TRBV12-3/TRBV12-4; d_call: -; cdr3_nt: TGTGCCAGCAGTCCCAACATGAGCGGCTACACCTTC; cdr3_aa: CASSPNMSGYTF
j_call: TRBJ2-7; clone_size: -; v_call: TRBV7-6; d_call: -; cdr3_nt: TGTGCCAGCAGCGAACCTGGGCGCGAGCAGTACTTC; cdr3_aa: CASSEPGREQYF
j_call: TRBJ2-7; clone_size: -; v_call: TRBV20-1; d_call: TRBD1; cdr3_nt: TGCAGTGCTCCTGAGACAGGGGATCTCGACGAGCAGTACTTC; cdr3_aa: CSAPETGDLDEQYF
j_call: TRBJ2-7; clone_size: -; v_call: TRBV11-1; d_call: -; cdr3_nt: TGTGCCAGCAGCCATGAGAGGGGCAAGATCTCCTACGAGCAGTACTTC; cdr3_aa: CASSHERGKISYEQYF
j_call: TRBJ2-4; clone_size: -; v_call: TRBV3-1; d_call: -; cdr3_nt: TGTGCCAGCAGCCAGACCGGGACACCAGTGGGAAACATTCAGTACTTC; cdr3_aa: CASSQTGTPVGNIQYF
j_call: TRBJ2-3; clone_size: once; v_call: TRBV7-2; d_call: TRBD1; cdr3_nt: TGTGCCAGCAGCCATGGACAGGCCGGGATTACAGATACGCAGTATTTT; cdr3_aa: CASSHGQAGITDTQYF
j_call: TRBJ2-1; clone_size: -; v_call: TRBV30; d_call: TRBD2; cdr3_nt: TGTGCGACCCTCGGCGGGGGGGCCGGGAATGAGCAGTTCTTC; cdr3_aa: CATLGGGAGNEQFF
j_call: TRBJ2-2; clone_size: -; v_call: TRBV4-3; d_call: TRBD1; cdr3_nt: TGCGCCAGCAGCCAAGTCAGGGGGCGACCCGGGGAGCTGTTTTTT; cdr3_aa: CASSQVRGRPGELFF
j_call: TRBJ1-2; clone_size: once; v_call: TRBV4-1; d_call: -; cdr3_nt: TGCGCCAGCAGCCTCGGGACGTCCATGGCCTATGGCTACACCTTC; cdr3_aa: CASSLGTSMAYGYTF
j_call: TRBJ1-2; clone_size: -; v_call: TRBV4-1; d_call: -; cdr3_nt: TGCGCCAGCAGCCCCGAGAGGGTCCTAAGGGGCTACACCTTC; cdr3_aa: CASSPERVLRGYTF
j_call: TRBJ1-6; clone_size: -; v_call: TRBV6-5; d_call: -; cdr3_nt: TGTGCCAGCAGCTACCTGACCAGGGCTGATTCACCCCTCCACTTT; cdr3_aa: CASSYLTRADSPLHF
j_call: TRBJ1-1; clone_size: -; v_call: TRBV29-1; d_call: -; cdr3_nt: TGCAGCATCAACAGGGTGGAAACTGAAGCTTTCTTT; cdr3_aa: CSINRVETEAFF
j_call: TRBJ2-4; clone_size: -; v_call: TRBV29-1; d_call: TRBD1; cdr3_nt: TGCAGCGTTGATGACAGGGGGAAAAACATTCAGTACTTC; cdr3_aa: CSVDDRGKNIQYF
j_call: TRBJ1-5; clone_size: few; v_call: TRBV20-1; d_call: -; cdr3_nt: TGCAGTGCTCGCGGAGGTAATCAGCCCCAGCATTTT; cdr3_aa: CSARGGNQPQHF
j_call: TRBJ1-2; clone_size: once; v_call: TRBV7-9; d_call: -; cdr3_nt: TGTGCCAGCAGTTCAGGGATTAGTAACTATGGCTACACCTTC; cdr3_aa: CASSSGISNYGYTF
j_call: TRBJ1-2; clone_size: -; v_call: TRBV12-3/TRBV12-4; d_call: -; cdr3_nt: TGTGCCAGCAGTGCAGGGACGGTCTATGGCTACACCTTC; cdr3_aa: CASSAGTVYGYTF
j_call: TRBJ1-1; clone_size: -; v_call: TRBV28; d_call: -; cdr3_nt: TGTGCCAGCAGTCCCCCCGGGGGCACGGCTGAAGCTTTCTTT; cdr3_aa: CASSPPGGTAEAFF
j_call: TRBJ1-2; clone_size: -; v_call: TRBV6-5; d_call: TRBD1; cdr3_nt: TGTGCCACCGCGACAGGGCCTAACTATGGCTACACCTTC; cdr3_aa: CATATGPNYGYTF
j_call: TRBJ1-1; clone_size: -; v_call: TRBV6-1; d_call: -; cdr3_nt: TGTGCCAGCAGTGAACCCAGGGAAACTTTCTTT; cdr3_aa: CASSEPRETFF
j_call: TRBJ1-1; clone_size: -; v_call: TRBV5-1; d_call: -; cdr3_nt: TGCGCCAGCAGCTTGACGGACCAGAACACTGAAGCTTTCTTT; cdr3_aa: CASSLTDQNTEAFF
j_call: TRBJ1-1; clone_size: few; v_call: TRBV30; d_call: -; cdr3_nt: TGTGCCTGGAGTGTTAACCGGGACACTGAAGCTTTCTTT; cdr3_aa: CAWSVNRDTEAFF
j_call: TRBJ2-3; clone_size: -; v_call: TRBV5-1; d_call: TRBD1; cdr3_nt: TGCGCCAGCAGCTTGGAGGGACAGGGTGACACAGATACGCAGTATTTT; cdr3_aa: CASSLEGQGDTDTQYF
j_call: TRBJ2-3; clone_size: -; v_call: TRBV20-1; d_call: TRBD2; cdr3_nt: TGCAGTGCCCCCATTGATAGCGGGGGGCAATGGTATTTT; cdr3_aa: CSAPIDSGGQWYF
j_call: TRBJ2-2; clone_size: once; v_call: TRBV11-2; d_call: -; cdr3_nt: TGTGCCAGCAGCCTCGGGGCAGCGAACACCGGGGAGCTGTTTTTT; cdr3_aa: CASSLGAANTGELFF
j_call: TRBJ2-2; clone_size: -; v_call: TRBV7-3; d_call: TRBD1; cdr3_nt: TGTGCCAGCAGCTCCGGGACAGGGAACACCGGGGAGCTGTTTTTT; cdr3_aa: CASSSGTGNTGELFF
j_call: TRBJ2-7; clone_size: -; v_call: TRBV5-1; d_call: -; cdr3_nt: TGCGCCAGCAGTCCCGACCGAGCGTCTTCCTACGAGCAGTACTTC; cdr3_aa: CASSPDRASSYEQYF
j_call: TRBJ1-1; clone_size: -; v_call: TRBV27; d_call: -; cdr3_nt: TGTGCCAGCACTGGATGGGGGTTGGGAAACACTGAAGCTTTCTTT; cdr3_aa: CASTGWGLGNTEAFF
j_call: TRBJ1-2; clone_size: -; v_call: TRBV9; d_call: -; cdr3_nt: TGTGCCAGCAGCGTAGGTCTCGACAGCCCTCGAGTAGGCTACACCTTC; cdr3_aa: CASSVGLDSPRVGYTF
j_call: TRBJ1-2; clone_size: -; v_call: TRBV5-1; d_call: -; cdr3_nt: TGCGCCAGCAGCTTGGACTCCTCGGGGGGCTATGGCTACACCTTC; cdr3_aa: CASSLDSSGGYGYTF
j_call: TRBJ1-2; clone_size: -; v_call: TRBV29-1; d_call: -; cdr3_nt: TGCAGCGTTGAACGATATGGCTACACCTTC; cdr3_aa: CSVERYGYTF
j_call: TRBJ1-5; clone_size: -; v_call: TRBV18; d_call: -; cdr3_nt: TGTGCCAGCTCACCGGCGAGGGGCGAACCCCAGCATTTT; cdr3_aa: CASSPARGEPQHF
j_call: TRBJ2-4; clone_size: -; v_call: TRBV4-1; d_call: -; cdr3_nt: TGCGCCAGCAGCCAAGGCTCAGCGCGGGGGCCCAAAAACATTCAGTACTTC; cdr3_aa: CASSQGSARGPKNIQYF
j_call: TRBJ2-1; clone_size: -; v_call: TRBV6-5; d_call: TRBD2; cdr3_nt: TGTGCCAGCAGTTACTCAACTAGCGGGGGGGGGAATGAGCAGTTCTTC; cdr3_aa: CASSYSTSGGGNEQFF
j_call: TRBJ1-2; clone_size: -; v_call: TRBV29-1; d_call: -; cdr3_nt: TGCAGCGTTGAGAGGGGAGGGGGCTACACCTTC; cdr3_aa: CSVERGGGYTF
j_call: TRBJ1-1; clone_size: -; v_call: TRBV14; d_call: -; cdr3_nt: TGTGCCAGCAGCCAAGATATGGGGACTGAAGCTTTCTTT; cdr3_aa: CASSQDMGTEAFF
j_call: TRBJ1-5; clone_size: -; v_call: TRBV20-1; d_call: TRBD1; cdr3_nt: TGCAGTGCTGGGTCAGGGGGCGGCAATCAGCCCCAGCATTTT; cdr3_aa: CSAGSGGGNQPQHF
j_call: TRBJ1-4; clone_size: once; v_call: TRBV12-5; d_call: TRBD1; cdr3_nt: TGTGCTAGTGGTTTCTCAACAGGGGTCCAAAAACTGTTTTTT; cdr3_aa: CASGFSTGVQKLFF
j_call: TRBJ2-3; clone_size: -; v_call: TRBV11-2; d_call: -; cdr3_nt: TGTGCCAGCAGCTCCCAGGGGCCTAGCACAGATACGCAGTATTTT; cdr3_aa: CASSSQGPSTDTQYF
j_call: TRBJ1-2; clone_size: -; v_call: TRBV9; d_call: -; cdr3_nt: TGTGCCAGCAGCGTAGCTGGGGGGATAGACTATGGCTACACCTTC; cdr3_aa: CASSVAGGIDYGYTF
j_call: TRBJ2-1; clone_size: -; v_call: TRBV19; d_call: TRBD1; cdr3_nt: TGTGCCAGTAGTCCCGGACAGGGGCCCTCCAATGAGCAGTTCTTC; cdr3_aa: CASSPGQGPSNEQFF
j_call: TRBJ1-2; clone_size: -; v_call: TRBV7-2; d_call: TRBD1; cdr3_nt: TGTGCCAGCAGCCCGACCGGACAGGTGGGCTACACCTTC; cdr3_aa: CASSPTGQVGYTF
j_call: TRBJ1-5; clone_size: -; v_call: TRBV7-8; d_call: TRBD1; cdr3_nt: TGTGCCAGCAGCCCAGGGACAGGGCAGAATCAGCCCCAGCATTTT; cdr3_aa: CASSPGTGQNQPQHF
j_call: TRBJ1-5; clone_size: -; v_call: TRBV18; d_call: -; cdr3_nt: TGTGCCAGCTCACCTCGGGGGGCGGGCAATCAGCCCCAGCATTTT; cdr3_aa: CASSPRGAGNQPQHF
j_call: TRBJ1-2; clone_size: -; v_call: TRBV6-6; d_call: TRBD1; cdr3_nt: TGTGCCAGCAGGGCCGGACAGGGAGGGAATGGCTACACCTTC; cdr3_aa: CASRAGQGGNGYTF
j_call: TRBJ1-2; clone_size: -; v_call: TRBV4-3; d_call: -; cdr3_nt: TGCGCCAGCAGCTTGTCAGGGGAGGCTAACTATGGCTACACCTTC; cdr3_aa: CASSLSGEANYGYTF
j_call: TRBJ2-5; clone_size: -; v_call: TRBV7-3; d_call: -; cdr3_nt: TGTGCCAGCAGCTTAACGGGACATCTGGAGACCCAGTACTTC; cdr3_aa: CASSLTGHLETQYF
j_call: TRBJ2-1; clone_size: -; v_call: TRBV3-1; d_call: -; cdr3_nt: TGTGCCAGCAGCCAAGGCATCGCGGGGGCCTCCTACAATGAGCAGTTCTTC; cdr3_aa: CASSQGIAGASYNEQFF
j_call: TRBJ2-1; clone_size: -; v_call: TRBV20-1; d_call: -; cdr3_nt: TGCAGTGCTAGAGGACATATCAATGAGCAGTTCTTC; cdr3_aa: CSARGHINEQFF
j_call: TRBJ2-1; clone_size: -; v_call: TRBV20-1; d_call: -; cdr3_nt: TGCAGTGCAATCGGACACCCCTCCTACAATGAGCAGTTCTTC; cdr3_aa: CSAIGHPSYNEQFF
j_call: TRBJ2-1; clone_size: -; v_call: TRBV7-9; d_call: -; cdr3_nt: TGTGCCAGCAGCTTAGGGGGGGGGCCGTATGAGCAGTTCTTC; cdr3_aa: CASSLGGGPYEQFF